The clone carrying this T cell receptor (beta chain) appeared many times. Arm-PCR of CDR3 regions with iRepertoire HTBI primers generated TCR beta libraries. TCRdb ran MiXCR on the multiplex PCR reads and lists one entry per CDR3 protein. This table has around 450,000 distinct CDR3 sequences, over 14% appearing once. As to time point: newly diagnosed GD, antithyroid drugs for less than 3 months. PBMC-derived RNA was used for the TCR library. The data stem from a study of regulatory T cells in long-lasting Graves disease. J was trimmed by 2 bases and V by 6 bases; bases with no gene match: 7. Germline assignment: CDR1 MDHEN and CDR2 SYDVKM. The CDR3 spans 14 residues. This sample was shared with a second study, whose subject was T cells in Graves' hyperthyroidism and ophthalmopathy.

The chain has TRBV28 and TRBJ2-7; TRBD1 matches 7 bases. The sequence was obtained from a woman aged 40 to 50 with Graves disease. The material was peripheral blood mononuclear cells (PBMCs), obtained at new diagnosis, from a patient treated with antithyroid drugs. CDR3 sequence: CASRPPTGTYEQYF. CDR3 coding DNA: TGTGCCAGCAGACCTCCGACAGGGACCTACGAGCAGTACTTC.